This entry describes one T cell receptor beta chain. What it binds is unknown. These data are taken from a study of blood T cells in healthy people across ages. Study findings and constraints: Aged donors had fewer naive CD4+ cells and lower diversity than long-lived donors.

The V gene's germline CDR1 is KGHSH and CDR2 LQKENI. V gave up 3 bases and J gave up 11 bases; unmatched junction bases: 19. The CDR3 sequence is 17 residues long. Combining a sample-barcoded 5' primer with a J-beta primer mix, a second PCR ran for roughly 6 to 12 cycles. A template-switch adaptor with 12 random nucleotides tagged each cDNA molecule. No fewer than 3 million CDR3-containing paired-end reads came from each sample. Each CDR3 protein is one row after TCRdb ran MiXCR on the 5' RACE reads. The sample includes under 2,000,000 distinct CDR3 sequences, 49% seen only once; the top ten take less than 2.5%.

The genes are TRBV18 and TRBJ2-5; 9 nucleotides line up with TRBD2. This sequence was found in a woman aged 40-49 years in good health. Material: blood. CDR3 sequence reads: CASSPLLSGGLPNEQYF. DNA of the CDR3: TGTGCCAGCTCACCTCTTCTAAGCGGGGGGCTACCCAATGAGCAGTACTTC.